The next 13 T cell receptor beta chains were all read from a single sample in a study of patients and donors after allogeneic stem cell transplantation. TCRdb passed the RT-PCR reads through MiXCR, listing each CDR3 protein once. Among roughly 230,000 distinct CDR3 sequences listed, less than 15% were seen once. Sequenced sample: blood, either unsorted or a sorted T cell fraction (not recorded which). These receptors came from a human donor who was either an allogeneic HSCT recipient or a stem cell or donor lymphocyte infusion donor (not recorded which). It is not recorded whose cells these are; they may come from a transplant donor.

This clonotype was detected many times. The chain's CDR3 is CAIRASGASYNEQFF. CDR3 nucleotide sequence: TGTGCCATCAGGGCTAGCGGGGCCTCCTACAATGAGCAGTTCTTC. This rearrangement joins TRBV10-3 to TRBJ2-1; 9 bases line up with TRBD2. The germline CDR1 and CDR2 sequences are ENHRY and SYGVKD. The CDR3 is 15 amino acids. The ends lost 6 bases at V and 0 bases at J; junction bases unmatched: 3.

The table lists this clonotype with a few counts. The rearrangement joins TRBV2 to TRBJ2-7; the match to TRBD1 covers 9 bases. In germline, CDR1 is SNHLY, CDR2 FYNNEI. V shed 7 bases and J 1 base; nucleotides not matched to a gene: 5. This CDR3 spans 14 amino acids. The CDR3 bases are TGTGCCAGCATTAGAGGGACAGGGTCCTACGAGCAGTACTTC. This codes for CASIRGTGSYEQYF.

This chain uses TRBV30 with TRBJ2-2, with D perhaps matching TRBD2 (6 bases). CDR1 is GTSNPN and CDR2 is SVGIG in the germline V gene (reference sequence). The V gene lost 4 bases and the J gene lost 7 bases, with 19 bases spanning the gap. The CDR3 is made up of 15 amino acids. The CDR3 loop reads CAWTKTRSRIGELFF. The CDR3 nucleotides are TGTGCCTGGACCAAGACTAGGAGCCGTATCGGGGAGCTGTTTTTT. Full variable domain (missing parts from reference TRBV30 and TRBJ2-2): SQTIHQWPATLVQPVGSPLSLECTVEGTSNPNLYWYRQAAGRGLQLLFYSVGIGQISSEVPQNLSASRPQDRQFILSSKKLLLSDSGFYLCAWTKTRSRIGELFFGEGSRLTVL.

The table lists this clonotype with a few counts. This sequence joins TRBV4-2 and TRBJ2-7, with D perhaps matching TRBD2 (6 bases). This CDR3 region has 14 residues. Germline values: CDR1 LGHNA, CDR2 YNFKEQ. Trimming shortened V by 1 base and J by 5 bases, and 12 bases separated the two germline ends. The CDR3 nucleotides read TGTGCCAGCAGCCAAGGGGGGGAGGTGAACGAGCAGTACTTC. Protein product: CASSQGGEVNEQYF.

The genes are TRBV4-1 and TRBJ2-5, with D possibly matching TRBD2 (6 bases). The ends were cut back, 0 bases at V and 4 bases at J, with 15 bases in the middle. The V gene's germline CDR1 is MGHRA and CDR2 YSYEKL. The CDR3 runs 16 residues. CDR3 bases: TGCGCCAGCAGCCAAGACCTCGGCGGGGTGCGAGAGACCCAGTACTTC. Translating it yields CASSQDLGGVRETQYF.

The chain is built from TRBV5-1 and TRBJ2-7, with TRBD2 identical over 11 bases. CDR1 is SGHRS and CDR2 is YFSETQ in the germline V gene. The ends lost 4 bases at V and 9 bases at J; junction bases unmatched: 15. The CDR3 is made up of 16 amino acids. The CDR3 bases are TGCGCCAGCAGCCCCAACGGGGGGACTAGCGGATCAGGGCAGTACTTC. Its translation: CASSPNGGTSGSGQYF.

This clonotype came up a few times. This chain joins TRBV30 and TRBJ1-1; D uncertain. Looked up from germline, CDR1 is GTSNPN and CDR2 is SVGIG (reference sequence). CDR3 length: 12 amino acids. The V end lost 2 bases, the J end lost 0 bases, and 4 bases lay between the germline ends. The CDR3 loop is CAWSWLNTEAFF. CDR3 DNA: TGTGCCTGGAGTTGGTTGAACACTGAAGCTTTCTTT.

This clonotype was seen ten or more times. The J gene is TRBJ1-1, the V gene TRBV30; 7 bases map to TRBD1. Germline lookup yields CDR1 GTSNPN and CDR2 SVGIG (reference sequence). Trimming took 1 base from V and 4 from J; bases not matched to a gene: 21. The CDR3 sequence is 19 residues long. CDR3 sequence reads: CAWSARSWDSRFRGTEAFF. CDR3 in DNA: TGTGCCTGGAGTGCTCGTTCCTGGGACAGTAGGTTTCGCGGCACTGAAGCTTTCTTT.

This chain connects TRBV19 to TRBJ2-3; D unresolved. Trimming left V 0 bases short and J 0 bases short, with 10 bases between. Germline CDR1 is LNHDA and CDR2 is SQIVND (reference sequence). CDR3 length: 16 residues. CDR3 DNA: TGTGCCAGTAGTATAGAGTCCGCTTATAGCACAGATACGCAGTATTTT. Translation: CASSIESAYSTDTQYF.

This clonotype was observed at least ten times. In DNA, the CDR3 is TGTGCCAGCAGTTTTGGTGACCTCCGGCTCGAGCAGTACTTC. Translated: CASSFGDLRLEQYF. The V call is TRBV6-5, the J call TRBJ2-7; D remains ambiguous. Trimming shortened V by 4 bases and J by 6 bases, and 16 bases separated the two germline ends. Germline V CDR1 and CDR2: MNHEY, SVGAGI. The CDR3 length is 14 residues.

By share, this clonotype counts as medium-sized (0.01 to 0.1%). A read error may produce the germline difference seen at one junction end. The chain's CDR3 is CASSLGQGNQPQHF. The CDR3 nucleotides read TGTGCCAGCAGTTTAGGACAGGGCAATCAGCCCCAGCATTTT. This rearrangement joins TRBV11-2 to TRBJ1-5; 7 nucleotides line up with TRBD1. Per the germline V gene, CDR1 is SGHAT and CDR2 is FQNNGV. This CDR3 spans 14 amino acids.

This clonotype was observed a handful of times. The chain is built from TRBV7-9 and TRBJ2-2; a possible D gene is TRBD2 (5 bases). This CDR3 has 15 residues. With 9 bases removed from V and 0 bases from J, the gap between germline ends came to 14 bases. CDR1 is SEHNR and CDR2 is FQNEAQ in the germline V gene (reference sequence). The CDR3 bases are TGTGCCAGTAGCGCGGTAGCACCGAACACCGGGGAGCTGTTTTTT. Translating gives CASSAVAPNTGELFF.

The chain combines TRBV6-5 with TRBJ1-4; 8 nucleotides align to TRBD1. V gave up 4 bases and J gave up 4 bases; unmatched junction bases: 5. Germline CDR1 is MNHEY and CDR2 is SVGAGI. There are 15 residues in the CDR3. This chain's CDR3 is CASSSQGADNEKLFF. Here the CDR3 DNA reads TGTGCCAGCAGTTCTCAGGGGGCTGATAATGAAAAACTGTTTTTT.